A single count supports the clone carrying this TCR beta chain. The antigen remains unidentified. The sample belongs to a study of OX40 agonist ivuxolimab in advanced cancers. Whole-study results and caveats: Clonal expansion from baseline to week 6 occurred in both CD4+ and CD8+ T cells.

The CDR3 runs 15 residues. Germline lookup yields CDR1 SEHNR and CDR2 FQNEAQ (reference sequence). The V end lost 5 bases, the J end lost 1 base, and 13 bases lay between the germline ends. TCRdb's copy holds only in-frame clones and misses some; the assay was immunoSEQ multiplex PCR. The sample carries about 55,000 clones, about 89% recorded once. The chain combines TRBV7-9 with TRBJ2-3; D is perhaps TRBD1 or TRBD2 (6 bases each). The TCR sequence derives from an adult with an advanced solid tumor such as melanoma, head and neck, liver or kidney cancer. Material: CD4+ or CD8+ T cells sorted from blood, obtained in a trial of the OX40 agonist ivuxolimab. CDR3 sequence: CASSPRGEGTDTQYF. The CDR3 DNA sequence: TGTGCCAGCAGCCCGAGGGGGGAGGGCACAGATACGCAGTATTTT.